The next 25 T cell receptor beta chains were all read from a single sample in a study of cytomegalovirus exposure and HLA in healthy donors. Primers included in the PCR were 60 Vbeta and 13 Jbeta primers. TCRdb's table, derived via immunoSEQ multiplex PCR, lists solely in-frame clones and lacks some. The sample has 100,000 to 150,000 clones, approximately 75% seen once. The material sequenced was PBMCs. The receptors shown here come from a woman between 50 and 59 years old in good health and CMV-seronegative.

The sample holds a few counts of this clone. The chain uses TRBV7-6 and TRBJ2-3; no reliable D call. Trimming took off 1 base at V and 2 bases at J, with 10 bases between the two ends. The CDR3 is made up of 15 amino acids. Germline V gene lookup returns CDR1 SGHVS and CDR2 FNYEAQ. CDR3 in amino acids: CASSLESSLTDTQYF. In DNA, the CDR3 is TGTGCCAGCAGCTTAGAAAGCTCACTCACAGATACGCAGTATTTT.

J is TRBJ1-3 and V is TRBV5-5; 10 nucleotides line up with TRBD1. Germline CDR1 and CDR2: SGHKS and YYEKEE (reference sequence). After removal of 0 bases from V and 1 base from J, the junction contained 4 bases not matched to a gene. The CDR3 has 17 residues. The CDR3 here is CASSLAGTGASGNTIYF. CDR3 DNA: TGTGCCAGCAGCTTGGCCGGGACAGGGGCTTCTGGAAACACCATATATTTT.

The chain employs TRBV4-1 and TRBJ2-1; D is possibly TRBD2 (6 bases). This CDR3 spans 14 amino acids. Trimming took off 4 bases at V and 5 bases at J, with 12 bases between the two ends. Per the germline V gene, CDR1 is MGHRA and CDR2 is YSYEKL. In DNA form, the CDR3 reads TGCGCCAGCAGCCTGTTGACGGGAGACAATGAGCAGTTCTTC. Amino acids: CASSLLTGDNEQFF.

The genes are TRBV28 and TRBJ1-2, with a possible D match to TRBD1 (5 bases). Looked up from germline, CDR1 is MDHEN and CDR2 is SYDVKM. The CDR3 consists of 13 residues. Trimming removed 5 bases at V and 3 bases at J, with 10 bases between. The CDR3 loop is CASSEGTDYGYTF. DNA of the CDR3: TGTGCCAGCAGTGAAGGGACTGACTATGGCTACACCTTC.

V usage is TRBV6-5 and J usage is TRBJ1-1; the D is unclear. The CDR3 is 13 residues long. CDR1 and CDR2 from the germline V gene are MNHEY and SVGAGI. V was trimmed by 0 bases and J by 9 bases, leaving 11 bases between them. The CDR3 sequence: CASSYSVSEKAFF. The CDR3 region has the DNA TGTGCCAGCAGTTACTCAGTGTCCGAGAAAGCTTTCTTT.

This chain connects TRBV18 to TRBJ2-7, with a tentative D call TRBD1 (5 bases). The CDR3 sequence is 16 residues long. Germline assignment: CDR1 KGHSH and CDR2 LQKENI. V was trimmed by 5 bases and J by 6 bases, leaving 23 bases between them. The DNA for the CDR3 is TGTGCCAGCTCAAAAGATAACAGGTCGCTCAGGAGCGAGCAGTACTTC. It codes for CASSKDNRSLRSEQYF.

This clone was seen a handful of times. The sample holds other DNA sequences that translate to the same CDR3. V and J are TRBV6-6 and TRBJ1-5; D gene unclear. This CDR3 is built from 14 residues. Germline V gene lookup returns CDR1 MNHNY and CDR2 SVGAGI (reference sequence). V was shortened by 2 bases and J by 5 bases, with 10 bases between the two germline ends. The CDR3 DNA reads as TGTGCCAGCAGTTACCCATCGGGAGATCAGCCCCAGCATTTT. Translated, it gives CASSYPSGDQPQHF.

The CDR3 DNA is TGTGCCAGAAGCTTGGAGGCAGGGTCGACCACCGGGGAGCTGTTTTTT. It is translated as CARSLEAGSTTGELFF. The rearrangement joins TRBV5-3 to TRBJ2-2; D may be TRBD1 (5 bases). TRBV5-3 is marked as an open reading frame, function uncertain. Trimming left V 0 bases short and J 4 bases short, with 13 bases between. This CDR3 region has 16 residues.

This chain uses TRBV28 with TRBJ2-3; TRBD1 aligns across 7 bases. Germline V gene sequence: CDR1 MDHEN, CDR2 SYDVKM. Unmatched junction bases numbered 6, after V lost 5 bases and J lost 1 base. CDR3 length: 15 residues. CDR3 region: CASSPRGFGTDTQYF. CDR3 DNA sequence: TGTGCCAGCAGTCCCAGGGGGTTCGGCACAGATACGCAGTATTTT. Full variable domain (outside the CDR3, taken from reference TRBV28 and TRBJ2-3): DVKVTQSSRYLVKRTGEKVFLECVQDMDHENMFWYRQDPGLGLRLIYFSYDVKMKEKGDIPEGYSVSREKKERFSLILESASTNQTSMYLCASSPRGFGTDTQYFGPGTRLTVL.

Here the CDR3 reads CASSLGGTGGGNTEAFF. Written as DNA, the CDR3 is TGTGCCAGCAGCTTAGGGGGGACAGGGGGGGGGAACACTGAAGCTTTCTTT. The V gene is TRBV7-2, the J gene TRBJ1-1, with 11 positions matching TRBD1. Looked up from germline, CDR1 is SGHTA and CDR2 is FQGNSA. This CDR3 has 17 amino acids. J was trimmed by 1 base and V by 1 base; bases with no gene match: 5.

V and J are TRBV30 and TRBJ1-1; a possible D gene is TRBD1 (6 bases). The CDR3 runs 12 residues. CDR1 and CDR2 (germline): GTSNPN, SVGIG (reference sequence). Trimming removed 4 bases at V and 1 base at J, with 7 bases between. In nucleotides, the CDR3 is TGTGCCTGGACGACAGGGAACACTGAAGCTTTCTTT. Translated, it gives CAWTTGNTEAFF.

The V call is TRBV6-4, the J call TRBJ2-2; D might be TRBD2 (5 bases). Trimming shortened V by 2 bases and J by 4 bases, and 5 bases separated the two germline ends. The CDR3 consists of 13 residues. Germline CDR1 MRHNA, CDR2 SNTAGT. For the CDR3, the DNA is TGTGCCAGCAGTGACGGGAGCACCGGGGAGCTGTTTTTT. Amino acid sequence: CASSDGSTGELFF.

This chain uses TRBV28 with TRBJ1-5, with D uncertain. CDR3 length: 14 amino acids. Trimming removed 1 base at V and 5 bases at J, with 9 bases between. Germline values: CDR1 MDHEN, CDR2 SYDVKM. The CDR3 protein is CASSLFNRDQPQHF. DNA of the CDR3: TGTGCCAGCAGTTTATTTAATCGGGATCAGCCCCAGCATTTT.

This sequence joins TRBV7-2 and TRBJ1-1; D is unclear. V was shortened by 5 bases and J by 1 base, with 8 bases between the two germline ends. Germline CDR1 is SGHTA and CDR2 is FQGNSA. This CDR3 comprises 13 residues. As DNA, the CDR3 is TGTGCCAGCAGCGGCGACTGGAACACTGAAGCTTTCTTT. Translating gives CASSGDWNTEAFF.

CDR3 sequence (DNA): TGTGCCTGGAGTTCAGGGGGCACAGATACGCAGTATTTT. It codes for CAWSSGGTDTQYF. J is TRBJ2-3 and V is TRBV30; possible D gene TRBD1, 6 bases. The CDR3 loop spans 13 amino acids. Germline CDR1 and CDR2: GTSNPN and SVGIG (reference sequence). V shed 2 bases and J shed 1 base, with 7 bases lying between them. The variable domain in full, completed from reference TRBV30 and TRBJ2-3, reads SQTIHQWPATLVQPVGSPLSLECTVEGTSNPNLYWYRQAAGRGLQLLFYSVGIGQISSEVPQNLSASRPQDRQFILSSKKLLLSDSGFYLCAWSSGGTDTQYFGPGTRLTVL.

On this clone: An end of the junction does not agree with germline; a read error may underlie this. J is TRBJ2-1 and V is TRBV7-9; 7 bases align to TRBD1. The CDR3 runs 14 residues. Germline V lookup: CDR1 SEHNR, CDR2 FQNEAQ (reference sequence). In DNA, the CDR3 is TGTGCCAGCAGCCCGGGACAGTACGACAATGGGCAGTTCTTC. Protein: CASSPGQYDNGQFF.

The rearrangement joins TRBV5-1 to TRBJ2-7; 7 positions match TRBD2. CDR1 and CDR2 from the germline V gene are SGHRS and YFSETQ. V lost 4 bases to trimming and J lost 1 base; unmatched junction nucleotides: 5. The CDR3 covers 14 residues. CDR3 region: CASSQSAGSYEQYF. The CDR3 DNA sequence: TGCGCCAGCAGCCAGTCAGCGGGATCCTACGAGCAGTACTTC. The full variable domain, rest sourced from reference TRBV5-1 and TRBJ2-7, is KAGVTQTPRYLIKTRGQQVTLSCSPISGHRSVSWYQQTPGQGLQFLFEYFSETQRNKGNFPGRFSGRQFSNSRSEMNVSTLELGDSALYLCASSQSAGSYEQYFGPGTRLTVT.

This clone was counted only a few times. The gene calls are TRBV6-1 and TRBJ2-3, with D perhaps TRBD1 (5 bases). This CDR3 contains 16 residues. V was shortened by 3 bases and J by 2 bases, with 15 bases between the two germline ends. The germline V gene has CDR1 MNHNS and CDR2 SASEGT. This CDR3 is CASSDRQHSPTDTQYF. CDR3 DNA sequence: TGTGCCAGCAGTGATAGACAGCACAGCCCCACAGATACGCAGTATTTT.

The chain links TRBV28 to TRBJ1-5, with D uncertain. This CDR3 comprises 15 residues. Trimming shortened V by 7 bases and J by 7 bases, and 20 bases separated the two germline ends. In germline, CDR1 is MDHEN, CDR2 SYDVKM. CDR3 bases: TGTGCCAGCAAAGACCGAGGGCGGTCGGGGCAGCCCCAGCATTTT. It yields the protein CASKDRGRSGQPQHF.

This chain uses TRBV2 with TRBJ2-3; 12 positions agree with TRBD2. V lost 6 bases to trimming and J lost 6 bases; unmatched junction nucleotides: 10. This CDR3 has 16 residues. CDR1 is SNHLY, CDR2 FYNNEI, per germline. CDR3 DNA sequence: TGTGCCAGCAGCAAAGGACTAGCGGGAAATCGGGATACGCAGTATTTT. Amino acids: CASSKGLAGNRDTQYF.

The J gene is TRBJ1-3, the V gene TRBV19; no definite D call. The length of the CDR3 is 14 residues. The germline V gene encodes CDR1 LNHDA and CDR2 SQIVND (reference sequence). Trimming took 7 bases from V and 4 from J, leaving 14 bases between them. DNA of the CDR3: TGTGCCAGTAAGAAAGGTTCGGGAGGAAACACCATATATTTT. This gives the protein CASKKGSGGNTIYF.

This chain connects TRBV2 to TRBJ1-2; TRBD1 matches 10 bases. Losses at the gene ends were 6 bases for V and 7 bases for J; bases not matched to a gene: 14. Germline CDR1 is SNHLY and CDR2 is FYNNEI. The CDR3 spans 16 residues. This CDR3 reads CASRARGTGDLGGYTF. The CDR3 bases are TGTGCCAGCAGAGCCCGCGGGACAGGGGATTTGGGTGGCTACACCTTC. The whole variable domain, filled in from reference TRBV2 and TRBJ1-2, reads EPEVTQTPSHQVTQMGQEVILRCVPISNHLYFYWYRQILGQKVEFLVSFYNNEISEKSEIFDDQFSVERPDGSNFTLKIRSTKLEDSAMYFCASRARGTGDLGGYTFGSGTRLTVV.

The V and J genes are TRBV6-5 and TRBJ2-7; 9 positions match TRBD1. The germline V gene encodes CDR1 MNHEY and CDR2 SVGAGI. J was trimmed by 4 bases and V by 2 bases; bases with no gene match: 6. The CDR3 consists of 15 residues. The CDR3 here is CASSYEGTGTYEQYF. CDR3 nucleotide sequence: TGTGCCAGCAGTTACGAGGGGACAGGGACGTACGAGCAGTACTTC.

CDR3 region: CASSQGQNTEAFF. The CDR3 bases are TGTGCCAGCAGCCAAGGACAGAACACTGAAGCTTTCTTT. The rearrangement links TRBV7-9 to TRBJ1-1; D is possibly TRBD1 (5 bases). V dropped 5 bases and J dropped 1 base, with 8 bases sitting between them. The CDR3 loop spans 13 amino acids. CDR1 SEHNR and CDR2 FQNEAQ come from the germline V gene (reference sequence).

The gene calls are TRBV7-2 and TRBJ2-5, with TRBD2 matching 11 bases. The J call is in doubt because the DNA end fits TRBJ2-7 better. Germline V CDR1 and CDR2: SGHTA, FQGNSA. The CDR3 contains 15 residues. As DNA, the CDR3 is TGTGCCAGCAGCGAGAGACTAGCGGGATCCTACGAGCAGTACTTC. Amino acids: CASSERLAGSYEQYF.